The clone carrying this T cell receptor (beta chain) occurred once. Its antigen is as yet unknown. The source of the sample is a study of T cell repertoires in cytomegalovirus infection. About the study: Newly reported HLA-C-restricted and thoroughly characterized HLA-B-restricted CMV epitopes were employed. Findings of the study overall: Cumulated frequencies of public TCR beta families served to identify carriers of CMV plus the relevant HLA.

MiXCR was run by TCRdb on the reads, yielding one entry per CDR3 protein. The sample carries hundreds of thousands of distinct CDR3 sequences, around a third recorded once. The sequence was obtained from a human donor in good health (CMV status not recorded). Some clones in this sample may be carry-over from other donors' samples. The source material was cultured PBMCs, sampled from culture after CMV antigen stimulation.

CDR3 nucleotides: TGCGCCAGCAGCCAACCGGCCGGGACAGGGAGCAACGAGCAGTACGTC. It encodes CASSQPAGTGSNEQYV. The chain employs TRBV4-3 and TRBJ2-7; 9 bases are shared with TRBD1. Germline values: CDR1 LGHNA, CDR2 YSLEER. CDR3 length equals 16 residues. J lost 5 bases, V lost 2 bases, and 10 bases had no gene match.